A single sample gave rise to the 3 T cell receptor beta chains below, sequenced in a study of shared clonotypes between healthy human individuals. Profiling relied on immunoSEQ multiplex PCR, and the TCRdb table lists in-frame clones only, not all of them. The sample includes 800,000 to 1,200,000 clones, about 84% seen only once; the top ten take 0.52%. The sequencing input was memory CD4+ T cells from PBMCs. Subset reported: CD45RA-negative fraction. The source is a man aged 18 to 29 in good health. Some clones in this sample may be carry-over from other donors' samples.

This clone was seen a handful of times. The V gene is TRBV6-6, the J gene TRBJ2-5; the D is unclear. Germline loops: CDR1 MNHNY, CDR2 SVGAGI (reference sequence). This CDR3 spans 11 amino acids. V dropped 3 bases and J dropped 10 bases, with 9 bases sitting between them. The chain's CDR3 is CASSYKTDQYF. CDR3 DNA: TGTGCCAGCAGTTATAAGACCGACCAGTACTTC.

The chain links TRBV10-1 to TRBJ2-5; D remains ambiguous. CDR3 length: 14 amino acids. V was trimmed by 5 bases and J by 4 bases, leaving 14 bases between them. The germline V gene has CDR1 WNHNN and CDR2 SYGVQD (reference sequence). CDR3 region: CASSRVSERETQYF. In nucleotides, the CDR3 is TGCGCCAGCAGTCGGGTAAGCGAGCGAGAGACCCAGTACTTC.

V gene TRBV9 combines with J gene TRBJ1-3; D not certain. The CDR3 is made up of 15 amino acids. Germline CDR1 is SGDLS and CDR2 is YYNGEE. V was trimmed by 2 bases and J by 3 bases, leaving 12 bases between them. CDR3 sequence: CASSVEGIGGNTIYF. In DNA form, the CDR3 reads TGTGCCAGCAGCGTGGAGGGTATCGGTGGAAACACCATATATTTT.